Reported below is one T cell receptor (beta chain). These data are taken from a study of blood T cell repertoires in COVID-19. The protocol was immunoSEQ multiplex PCR, while the TCRdb copy is restricted to in-frame clones and leaves out a portion. The sample yields 150,000 or so clones, 78% seen once. Trimming removed 6 bases at V and 1 base at J, with 19 bases between. The CDR3 contains 15 residues. Germline V lookup: CDR1 SQVTM, CDR2 ANQGSEA. The sequencing input was PBMCs or T cells enriched from blood (not recorded which). This receptor was obtained from a woman between 45 and 60 years old who had recovered from COVID-19. J is TRBJ2-7 and V is TRBV29-1, with D possibly TRBD2 on 6 matching bases. This CDR3 is CSVDYPGRSSYEQYF. The CDR3 region has the DNA TGCAGCGTCGACTACCCCGGGAGAAGTTCCTACGAGCAGTACTTC.